Given below is one TCR beta chain in context. The antigen is undetermined. This specimen belongs to a study of tumor and adjacent non-tumor tissue in lung cancer. RNA was extracted from bulk tissue without any cell sorting. The normal lung tissue was taken more than 3 cm from the tumor edge. Donors were chemotherapy-naive, newly diagnosed lung cancer surgical patients in China, August–late 2014. Findings and caveats of the study: Significantly higher TCR diversity was found in tumor than normal lung.

Three rounds of nested PCR, following a modified ARM-PCR protocol, produced the TCRbeta library. TCRdb re-called the multiplex PCR reads with MiXCR, one entry per CDR3 protein. The table lists roughly 75,000 distinct CDR3 sequences, roughly 80% of them singletons, with 51% in the top ten. The sequence was obtained from a man aged 60 to 75 with non-small cell lung cancer. Sequences were obtained from distant non-tumor lung tissue.

The CDR3 loop reads CRRVRRWTSSHEQFF. CDR3 sequence (DNA): TGCAGACGAGTGAGAAGGTGGACTAGCTCACATGAGCAGTTCTTC. This rearrangement joins TRBV20-1 to TRBJ2-1; 8 nucleotides line up with TRBD2. Germline CDR1 reads DFQATT; CDR2 reads SNEGSKA (reference sequence). This CDR3 has 15 residues.